This note documents a single TCR beta chain sequence. Its specificity is unknown. The sample belongs to a study of response to subunit inactivated influenza vaccine. TCRdb analysed the RT-PCR reads with MiXCR anew, one entry per CDR3 protein. Found here are about 520,000 distinct CDR3 sequences, 7.2% of them singletons; the top ten hold under 15%. Trimming removed 5 bases from V and 7 bases from J; junction bases left unmatched: 5. The CDR3 is 13 residues long. Overall study findings and caveats: Each seasonal flu vaccination may recruit only limited new T cells, authors suggested.

This TCR derives from a man aged 50 to 69 who received an inactivated influenza vaccine. J is TRBJ1-5 and V is TRBV12-3 or TRBV12-4; 7 bases are a match to TRBD1. The specimen comprised PBMCs from blood, sampled less than 30 months after vaccination. The DNA for the CDR3 is TGTGCCAGCAGTACAGGGGAGGGACAGCCCCAGCATTTT. Translating gives CASSTGEGQPQHF.